A single T cell receptor beta chain is shown here with its context. One end of the junction does not line up with germline, which may come from a read error. The data originate from a study of identical twins. Only healthy Caucasians were included as donors. TCRdb re-analysed the 5' RACE reads in MiXCR, keeping a single row per CDR3 protein. Altogether some 1,600,000 distinct CDR3 sequences are present, more than 30% being singletons, with the ten largest covering over 0.25%. The specimen was cord blood. The clonotype was recovered from a newborn girl in good health.

CDR3 amino acids: CSSSPGLAEGNEQYF. CDR3 nucleotides: TGTTCCAGCAGTCCGGGACTAGCGGAGGGGAATGAGCAGTACTTC. This chain joins TRBV12-3 or TRBV12-4 and TRBJ2-7, with 11 bases fitting TRBD2. The CDR3 consists of 15 residues.